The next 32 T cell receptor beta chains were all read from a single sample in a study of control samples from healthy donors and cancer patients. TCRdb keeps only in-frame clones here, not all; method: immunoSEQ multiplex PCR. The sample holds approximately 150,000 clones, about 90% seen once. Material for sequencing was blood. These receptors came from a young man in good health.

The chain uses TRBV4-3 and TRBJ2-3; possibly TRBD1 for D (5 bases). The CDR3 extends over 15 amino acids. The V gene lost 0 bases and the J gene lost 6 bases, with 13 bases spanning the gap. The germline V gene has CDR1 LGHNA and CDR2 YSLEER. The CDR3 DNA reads TGCGCCAGCAGCCAAGATAGGCAGGGTGGTGATACGCAGTATTTT. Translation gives CASSQDRQGGDTQYF.

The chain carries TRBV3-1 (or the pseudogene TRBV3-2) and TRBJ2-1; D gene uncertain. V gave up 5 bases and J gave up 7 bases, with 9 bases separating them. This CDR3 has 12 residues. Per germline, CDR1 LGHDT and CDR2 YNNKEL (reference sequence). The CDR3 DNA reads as TGTGCCAGCAGCGGGCCATGGAATGAGCAGTTCTTC. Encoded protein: CASSGPWNEQFF.

The CDR3 DNA sequence: TGTGCCAGCAGCTTGGGAGGGATCGGAAACACCATATATTTT. Encoded protein: CASSLGGIGNTIYF. The chain has TRBV5-6 and TRBJ1-3; D unresolved. This CDR3 is built from 14 residues. Germline CDR1 and CDR2: SGHDT and YYEEEE. Trimming stripped 0 bases from V and 4 bases from J, with 8 bases between.

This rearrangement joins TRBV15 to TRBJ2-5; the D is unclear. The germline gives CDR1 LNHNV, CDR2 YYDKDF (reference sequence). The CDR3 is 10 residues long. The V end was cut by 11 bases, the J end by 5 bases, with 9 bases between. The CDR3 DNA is TGTGCCGTCGGCGACGAGACCCAGTACTTC. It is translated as CAVGDETQYF.

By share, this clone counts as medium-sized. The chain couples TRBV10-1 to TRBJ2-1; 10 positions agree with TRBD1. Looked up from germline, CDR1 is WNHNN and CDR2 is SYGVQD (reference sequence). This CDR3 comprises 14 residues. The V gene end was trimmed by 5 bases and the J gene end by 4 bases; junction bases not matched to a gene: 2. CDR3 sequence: CASSPGQGYNEQFF. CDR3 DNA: TGCGCCAGCAGTCCGGGACAGGGGTACAATGAGCAGTTCTTC.

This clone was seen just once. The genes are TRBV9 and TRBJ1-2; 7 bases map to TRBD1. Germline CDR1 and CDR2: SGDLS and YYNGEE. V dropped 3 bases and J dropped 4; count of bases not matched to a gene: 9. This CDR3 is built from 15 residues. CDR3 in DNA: TGTGCCAGCAGCGGACCGGGACAGATCTTCTATGGCTACACCTTC. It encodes CASSGPGQIFYGYTF.

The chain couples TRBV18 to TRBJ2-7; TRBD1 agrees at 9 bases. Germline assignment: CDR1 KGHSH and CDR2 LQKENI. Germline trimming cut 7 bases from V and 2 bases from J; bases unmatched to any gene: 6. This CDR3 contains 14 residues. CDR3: CASYHGTGPYEQYF. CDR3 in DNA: TGTGCCAGCTATCACGGGACAGGGCCCTACGAGCAGTACTTC. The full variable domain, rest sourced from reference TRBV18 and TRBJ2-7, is NAGVMQNPRHLVRRRGQEARLRCSPMKGHSHVYWYRQLPEEGLKFMVYLQKENIIDESGMPKERFSAEFPKEGPSILRIQQVVRGDSAAYFCASYHGTGPYEQYFGPGTRLTVT.

CDR3 DNA: TGTGCCAGCAGCCTCAGGGGCTCCTACAATGAGCAGTTCTTC. Amino acid sequence: CASSLRGSYNEQFF. The V call is TRBV6-6, the J call TRBJ2-1, with D perhaps matching TRBD1 (6 bases). The CDR3 loop spans 14 amino acids. Trimming stripped 6 bases from V and 0 bases from J, with 9 bases between. The V gene's germline CDR1 is MNHNY and CDR2 SVGAGI (reference sequence).

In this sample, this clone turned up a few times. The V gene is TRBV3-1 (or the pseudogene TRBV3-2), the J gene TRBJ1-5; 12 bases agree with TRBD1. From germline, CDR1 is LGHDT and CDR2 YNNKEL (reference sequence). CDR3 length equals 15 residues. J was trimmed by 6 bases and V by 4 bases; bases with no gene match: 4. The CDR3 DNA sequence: TGTGCCAGCAGCCCCGGGACAGGGGGCGGTCAGCCCCAGCATTTT. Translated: CASSPGTGGGQPQHF.

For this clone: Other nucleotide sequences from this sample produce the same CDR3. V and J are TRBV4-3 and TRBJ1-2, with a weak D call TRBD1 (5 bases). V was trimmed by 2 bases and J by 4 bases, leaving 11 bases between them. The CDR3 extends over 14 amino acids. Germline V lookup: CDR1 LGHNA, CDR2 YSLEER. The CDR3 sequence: CASSQSRGAYGYTF. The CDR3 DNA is TGCGCCAGCAGCCAATCGCGGGGCGCCTATGGCTACACCTTC.

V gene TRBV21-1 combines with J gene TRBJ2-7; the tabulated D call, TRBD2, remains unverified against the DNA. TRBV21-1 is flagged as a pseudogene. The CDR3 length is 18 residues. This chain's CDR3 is CASSESQIPGLAGYEQYF. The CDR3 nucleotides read TGTGCCAGCAGCGAAAGCCAGATTCCGGGACTAGCGGGGTACGAGCAGTACTTC.

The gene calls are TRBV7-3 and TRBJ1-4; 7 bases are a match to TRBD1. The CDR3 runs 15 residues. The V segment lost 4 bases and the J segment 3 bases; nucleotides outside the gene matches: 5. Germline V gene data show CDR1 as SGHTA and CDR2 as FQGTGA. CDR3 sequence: CASSSGGGPNEKLFF. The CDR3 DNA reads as TGTGCCAGCAGCTCCGGAGGGGGCCCTAATGAAAAACTGTTTTTT.

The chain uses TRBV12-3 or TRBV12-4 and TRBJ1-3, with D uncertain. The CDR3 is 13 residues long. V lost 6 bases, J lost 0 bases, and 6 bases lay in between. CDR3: CASRTDSGNTIYF. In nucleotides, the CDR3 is TGTGCCAGCAGGACGGACTCTGGAAACACCATATATTTT.

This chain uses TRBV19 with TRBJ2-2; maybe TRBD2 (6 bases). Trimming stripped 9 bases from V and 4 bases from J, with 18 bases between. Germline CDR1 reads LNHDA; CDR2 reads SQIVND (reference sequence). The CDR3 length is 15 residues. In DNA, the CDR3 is TGTGCCAGCGGGGGACCCGGAGGGGTCACCGGGGAGCTGTTTTTT. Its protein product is CASGGPGGVTGELFF.

The CDR3 is CATSREAGGPGRGYTF. Written as DNA, the CDR3 is TGTGCCACCAGCAGAGAGGCTGGGGGGCCAGGTAGAGGCTACACCTTC. V gene TRBV15 combines with J gene TRBJ1-2, with TRBD1 as a possible D gene (6 bases). Between the trimmed V and J ends, which lost 0 bases and 8 bases, there was a span of 19 bases. The CDR3 runs to 16 residues. The germline V gene has CDR1 LNHNV and CDR2 YYDKDF (reference sequence).

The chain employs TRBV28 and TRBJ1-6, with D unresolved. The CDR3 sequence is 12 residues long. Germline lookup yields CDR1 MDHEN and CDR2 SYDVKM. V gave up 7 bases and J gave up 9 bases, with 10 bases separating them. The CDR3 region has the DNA TGTGCCAGCACCCAAGATATTTCACCCCTCCACTTT. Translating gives CASTQDISPLHF.

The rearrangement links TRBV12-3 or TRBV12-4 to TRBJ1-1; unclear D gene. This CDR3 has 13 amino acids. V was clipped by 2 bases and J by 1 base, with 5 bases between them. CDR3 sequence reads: CASSLQTNTEAFF. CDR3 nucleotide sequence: TGTGCCAGCAGTTTACAGACGAACACTGAAGCTTTCTTT.

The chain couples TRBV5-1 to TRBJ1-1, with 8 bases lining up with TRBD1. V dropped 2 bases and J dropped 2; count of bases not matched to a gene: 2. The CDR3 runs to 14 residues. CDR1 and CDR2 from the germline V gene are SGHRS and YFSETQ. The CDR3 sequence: CASSLSGGNTEAFF. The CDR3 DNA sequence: TGCGCCAGCAGCTTATCAGGGGGCAACACTGAAGCTTTCTTT.

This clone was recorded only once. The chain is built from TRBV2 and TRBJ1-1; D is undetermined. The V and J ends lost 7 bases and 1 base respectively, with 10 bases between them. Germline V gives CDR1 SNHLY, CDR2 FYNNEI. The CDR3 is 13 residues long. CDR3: CASNGQPNTEAFF. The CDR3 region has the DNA TGTGCCAGCAACGGGCAGCCGAACACTGAAGCTTTCTTT.

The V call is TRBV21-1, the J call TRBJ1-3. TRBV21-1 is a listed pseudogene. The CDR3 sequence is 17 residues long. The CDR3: CASGGCSPKRIGNTIYF. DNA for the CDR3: TGTGCCAGCGGAGGGTGTTCTCCGAAGAGGATTGGAAACACCATATATTTT.

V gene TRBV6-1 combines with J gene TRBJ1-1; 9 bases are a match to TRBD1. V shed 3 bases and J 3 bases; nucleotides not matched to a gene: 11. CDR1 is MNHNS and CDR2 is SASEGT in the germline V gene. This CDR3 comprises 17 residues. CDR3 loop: CASSDGGDREGDTEAFF. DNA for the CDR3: TGTGCCAGCAGTGACGGAGGGGACAGGGAAGGGGACACTGAAGCTTTCTTT.

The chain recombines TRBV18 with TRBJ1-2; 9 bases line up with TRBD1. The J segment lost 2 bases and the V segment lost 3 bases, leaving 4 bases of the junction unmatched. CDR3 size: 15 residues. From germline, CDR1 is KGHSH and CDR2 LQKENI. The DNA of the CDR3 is TGTGCCAGCTCACCGGCCGGACAGGGGAACTATGGCTACACCTTC. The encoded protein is CASSPAGQGNYGYTF.

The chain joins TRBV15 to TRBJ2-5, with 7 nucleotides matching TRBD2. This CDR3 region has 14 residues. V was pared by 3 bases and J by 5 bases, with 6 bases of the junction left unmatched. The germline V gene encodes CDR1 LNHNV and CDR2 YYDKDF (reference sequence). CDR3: CATSRSGEGETQYF. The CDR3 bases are TGTGCCACCAGCAGGAGCGGGGAGGGCGAGACCCAGTACTTC.

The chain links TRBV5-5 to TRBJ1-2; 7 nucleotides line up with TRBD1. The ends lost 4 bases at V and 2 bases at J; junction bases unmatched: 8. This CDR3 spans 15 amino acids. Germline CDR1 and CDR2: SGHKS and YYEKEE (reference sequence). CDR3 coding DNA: TGTGCCAGCAGCCCAAGGGCGGGACAGAACTATGGCTACACCTTC. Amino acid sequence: CASSPRAGQNYGYTF. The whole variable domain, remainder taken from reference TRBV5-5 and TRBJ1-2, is DAGVTQSPTHLIKTRGQQVTLRCSPISGHKSVSWYQQVLGQGPQFIFQYYEKEERGRGNFPDRFSARQFPNYSSELNVNALLLGDSALYLCASSPRAGQNYGYTFGSGTRLTVV.

The CDR3 sequence: CASSSGTGGYNEQFF. In nucleotides, the CDR3 is TGTGCCAGCAGCTCCGGGACAGGGGGTTACAATGAGCAGTTCTTC. The chain combines TRBV7-9 with TRBJ2-1, with TRBD1 matching over 11 bases. The CDR3 has 15 residues. Germline V gives CDR1 SEHNR, CDR2 FQNEAQ (reference sequence). V trimming: 4 bases; J trimming: 4 bases; junction bases outside the gene matches: 3.

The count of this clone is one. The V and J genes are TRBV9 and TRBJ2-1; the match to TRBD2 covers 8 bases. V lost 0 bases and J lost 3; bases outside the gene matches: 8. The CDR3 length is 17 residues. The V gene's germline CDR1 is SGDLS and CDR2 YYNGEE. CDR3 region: CASSVAARGGRYNEQFF. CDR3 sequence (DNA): TGTGCCAGCAGCGTAGCGGCCCGCGGGGGGCGCTACAATGAGCAGTTCTTC.

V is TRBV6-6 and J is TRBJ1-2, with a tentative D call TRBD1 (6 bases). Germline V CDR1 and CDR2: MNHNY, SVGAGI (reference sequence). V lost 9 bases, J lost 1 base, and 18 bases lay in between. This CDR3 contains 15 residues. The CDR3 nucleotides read TGTGCCAGTCATCAAAGGACAGTACTTAACTATGGCTACACCTTC. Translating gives CASHQRTVLNYGYTF.

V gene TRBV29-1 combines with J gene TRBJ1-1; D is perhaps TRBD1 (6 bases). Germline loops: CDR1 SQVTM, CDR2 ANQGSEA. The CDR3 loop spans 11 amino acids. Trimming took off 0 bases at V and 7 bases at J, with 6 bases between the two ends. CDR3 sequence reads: CSVEDRGEAFF. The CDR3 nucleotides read TGCAGCGTTGAAGACAGGGGTGAAGCTTTCTTT.

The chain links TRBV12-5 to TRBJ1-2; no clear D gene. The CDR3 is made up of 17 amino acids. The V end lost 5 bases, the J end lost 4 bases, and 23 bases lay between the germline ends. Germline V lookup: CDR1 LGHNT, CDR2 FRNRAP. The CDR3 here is CASGAPNFGRMIYGYTF. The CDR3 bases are TGTGCTAGTGGTGCTCCCAATTTCGGCAGGATGATCTATGGCTACACCTTC.

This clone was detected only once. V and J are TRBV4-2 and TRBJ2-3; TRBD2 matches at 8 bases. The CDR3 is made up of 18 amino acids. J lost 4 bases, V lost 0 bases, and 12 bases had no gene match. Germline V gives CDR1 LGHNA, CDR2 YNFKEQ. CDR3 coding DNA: TGTGCCAGCAGCCAAGACCCCCCCGGGGGGGGCCTAGCAGATACGCAGTATTTT. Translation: CASSQDPPGGGLADTQYF.

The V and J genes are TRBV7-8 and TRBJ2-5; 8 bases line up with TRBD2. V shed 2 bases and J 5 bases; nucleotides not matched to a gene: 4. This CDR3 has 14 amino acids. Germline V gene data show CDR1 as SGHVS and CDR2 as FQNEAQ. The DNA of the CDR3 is TGTGCCAGCAGCTTACAGACTAGCGCCGAGACCCAGTACTTC. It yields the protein CASSLQTSAETQYF.

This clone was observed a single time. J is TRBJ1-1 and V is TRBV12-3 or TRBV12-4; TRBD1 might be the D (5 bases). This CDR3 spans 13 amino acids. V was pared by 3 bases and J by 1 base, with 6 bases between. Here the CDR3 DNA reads TGTGCCAGCAGTTTTCAGGGGAACACTGAAGCTTTCTTT. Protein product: CASSFQGNTEAFF.